The rows below give T cell receptor beta chains drawn from one sample of a study of blood T cell repertoires in COVID-19. Profiling relied on immunoSEQ multiplex PCR, and the TCRdb table lists in-frame clones only, not all of them. The sample consists of tens of thousands of clones, 89% of them appearing once. Material: peripheral blood. The source is a human donor in a cohort sampled during active COVID-19. CDR3s leave out the opening cysteine and the closing phenylalanine or tryptophan. Clone size is shown for a subset of rows, as once, few, many or a class of expanded clone.

j_call v_call clone_size cdr3_aa
TRBJ1-2 TRBV10-3 - AISELAGPAYGYT
TRBJ2-6 TRBV4-1 - ASSQDRSRTGANVLT
TRBJ1-1 TRBV29-1 once SAIVRDRGRGTEAF
TRBJ2-7 TRBV13 - ASSFGGEQY
TRBJ1-2 TRBV7-2 - ASSTGQGYYGYT
TRBJ1-6 TRBV2 - ASGGQGVKSPLH
TRBJ1-5 TRBV24-1 - ATSAPTRGEVNQPQH
TRBJ2-7 TRBV11-2 - ASSYFGGAPYEQY
TRBJ1-2 TRBV19 once ASSIRGRGDGYT
TRBJ2-7 TRBV5-1 - ASRPSPLLYEQY
TRBJ1-2 TRBV18 - ASSPPGRINYGYT
TRBJ2-7 TRBV6-5 - ASSYSRVYEQY
TRBJ2-7 TRBV7-2 - ASSLEGWGQPYEQY
TRBJ1-6 TRBV5-5 - ASSLGGGNSPLH
TRBJ2-7 TRBV7-9 - ASSLVPPGAYEQY